These T cell receptor beta chains were read from a single sample in a study of OX40 agonist ivuxolimab in advanced cancers. Here immunoSEQ multiplex PCR was the method, and the copy in TCRdb shows in-frame clones only, minus some. This table holds 65,000 to 75,000 clones, 85% to 90% found once. The sample consisted of CD4+ or CD8+ T cells sorted from blood, taken in a trial of the OX40 agonist ivuxolimab. The origin of the receptors is an adult with an advanced solid tumor such as melanoma, head and neck, liver or kidney cancer. CDR3s include the opening cysteine and the closing phenylalanine or tryptophan. Fields, in order: V gene, D gene, J gene, clone size, CDR3 DNA, CDR3 protein. D genes are given only for firm matches. For some rows the clone size is stated as once, few or many, or as a class when expanded; others skip it.

TRBV11-3,NA,TRBJ2-2,NA,TGTGCCAGCAGCTTAGGAGGCAGGACAACCGGGGAGCTGTTTTTT,CASSLGGRTTGELFF
TRBV25-1,NA,TRBJ1-4,NA,TGTGCCAGCAGTGAACATGCGACAGCAACTAATGAAAAACTGTTTTTT,CASSEHATATNEKLFF
TRBV29-1,TRBD1,TRBJ1-2,NA,TGCAGCGTCCCTCCGGGACAGGGAGATGGCTACACCTTC,CSVPPGQGDGYTF
TRBV19,TRBD2,TRBJ2-7,NA,TGTGCCAGTAGTATCGGACTAGCGGGACTACAAGATTACTACGAGCAGTACTTC,CASSIGLAGLQDYYEQYF
TRBV10-3,NA,TRBJ2-7,NA,TGTGCCATCAGTGAAGTGGATTGGTCGGAGATCCCCTCCTACGAGCAGTACTTC,CAISEVDWSEIPSYEQYF
TRBV27,NA,TRBJ2-5,NA,TGTGCCAGCAGTCCCCTGAGGGGTTGGGGGACCCAGTACTTC,CASSPLRGWGTQYF
TRBV5-4,NA,TRBJ2-1,NA,TGTGCCAGCAGCCATAGCGGTGGCTCCTACAATGAGCAGTTCTTC,CASSHSGGSYNEQFF
TRBV10-3,TRBD1,TRBJ1-2,NA,TGTGCCATCAGTGGACAGGGTGGCGGCTACACCTTC,CAISGQGGGYTF
TRBV6-5,TRBD2,TRBJ2-5,NA,TGTGCCAGCAGTTATTGGACTAGCGGAAAAGAAGAGACCCAGTACTTC,CASSYWTSGKEETQYF
TRBV7-3,TRBD1,TRBJ2-1,NA,TGTGCCAGCAGTAGAACCCGGGACAGGGGTAATGAGCAGTTCTTC,CASSRTRDRGNEQFF
TRBV7-2,NA,TRBJ2-5,once,TGTGCCAGCAGCTCGACACAGACCCAGTACTTC,CASSSTQTQYF
TRBV6-5,NA,TRBJ1-2,NA,TGTGCCAGCAGAGATAATATGGGACTGAGCTATGGCTACACCTTC,CASRDNMGLSYGYTF
TRBV5-1,NA,TRBJ2-7,NA,TGCGCCAGCAGCTCTTCGGACGGAAGACCCTACGAGCAGTACTTC,CASSSSDGRPYEQYF
TRBV5-6,NA,TRBJ1-3,NA,TGTGCCAGCAGCTTGGTTGGAAACACCATATATTTT,CASSLVGNTIYF
TRBV28,NA,TRBJ1-5,NA,TGTGCCAGCCGGACAGCGGATCAGCCCCAGCATTTT,CASRTADQPQHF
TRBV25-1,NA,TRBJ1-6,NA,TGTGCCAGCAGTGAATATCGGGATTCACCCCTCCACTTT,CASSEYRDSPLHF
TRBV5-5,NA,TRBJ2-7,NA,TGTGCCAGCAGCAGGGAGTCCTACGAGCAGTACTTC,CASSRESYEQYF
TRBV11-2,NA,TRBJ2-3,NA,TGTGCCACAGGACTGCGGGGCTCAAGCACAGATACGCAGTATTTT,CATGLRGSSTDTQYF
TRBV4-3,TRBD1,TRBJ2-7,NA,TGCGCCAGCAGCCAAGGACAGGGGGTGGACTACGAGCAGTACTTC,CASSQGQGVDYEQYF
TRBV2,TRBD2,TRBJ2-4,NA,TGTGCCAGCAACCCAAGGACCACCGGGAGGGAAAACATTCAGTACTTC,CASNPRTTGRENIQYF
TRBV4-3,NA,TRBJ1-2,NA,TGCGCCAGCAGCCAAGATCGGAGCGGACAGATTGAGGGCTACACCTTC,CASSQDRSGQIEGYTF
TRBV7-9,TRBD2,TRBJ2-1,few,TGTGCCAGCAGCCGCTCAGCGGGAGGTTACAATGAGCAGTTCTTC,CASSRSAGGYNEQFF
TRBV7-7,TRBD1,TRBJ2-7,NA,TGTGCTAGCAGCTCTCAGGGGGCACCTTACTACGAGCAGTACTTC,CASSSQGAPYYEQYF
TRBV6-1,TRBD1,TRBJ1-2,NA,TGTGCCAGCAGTGCGAAATTCGGGACAGGGTATAGCTATGGCTACACCTTC,CASSAKFGTGYSYGYTF